The TCR beta chain under discussion was sequenced for a study of cytomegalovirus exposure and HLA in healthy donors. General study results and limits: According to the study, some 160 TCR beta chains were cytomegalovirus-associated.

About this clone: What it recognizes is unknown.

CDR3 size: 16 residues. CDR1 MGHRA and CDR2 YSYEKL come from the germline V gene. V shed 5 bases, J shed 6 bases, and the junction held 10 bases outside the gene matches. With 60 Vbeta and 13 Jbeta primers, the PCR was carried out. TCRdb's copy holds only in-frame clones and misses some; the assay was immunoSEQ multiplex PCR. The listing records more than 200,000 clones. The chain uses TRBV4-1 and TRBJ1-6; 7 nucleotides match TRBD1. The specimen was PBMCs. This TCR came from a woman between 25 and 40 years old in good health and CMV-seropositive. CDR3 coding DNA: TGCGCCAGCAGCGCACCGCTGGGACAGAGTAATTCACCCCTCCACTTT. Translation gives CASSAPLGQSNSPLHF.